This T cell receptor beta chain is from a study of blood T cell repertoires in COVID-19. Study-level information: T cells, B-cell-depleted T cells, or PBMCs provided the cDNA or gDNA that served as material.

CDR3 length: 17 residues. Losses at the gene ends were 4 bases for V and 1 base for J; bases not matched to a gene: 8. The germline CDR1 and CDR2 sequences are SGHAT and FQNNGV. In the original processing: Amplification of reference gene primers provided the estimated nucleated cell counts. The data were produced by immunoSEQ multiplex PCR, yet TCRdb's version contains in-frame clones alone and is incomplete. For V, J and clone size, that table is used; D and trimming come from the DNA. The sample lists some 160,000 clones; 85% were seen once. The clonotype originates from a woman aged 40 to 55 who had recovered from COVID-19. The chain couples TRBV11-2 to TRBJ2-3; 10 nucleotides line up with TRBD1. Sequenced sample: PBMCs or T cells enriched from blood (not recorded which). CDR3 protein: CASSSAGTGVGTDTQYF. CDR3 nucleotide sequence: TGTGCCAGCAGCTCCGCCGGGACAGGGGTCGGCACAGATACGCAGTATTTT.